A selection of T cell receptor beta chains follows, all from one sample in a study of technical replicates of blood from several donors. Profiled with immunoSEQ multiplex PCR; TCRdb holds only in-frame clones, not every one. Found here are around 83,000 clones, approximately 94% of them singletons; the top ten hold 0.25% to 0.3%. The sample comprised T cells isolated from PBMCs. These TCRs come from a human donor in good health. Both conserved end residues are part of each CDR3. The D gene is left open where the match is weak. Not every row has a clone size; where given, it reads once, few, many or a size class.

TRBJ2-7 | - | TRBV7-9 | 18 | - | TGTGCCAGCAGCTACCCAACCGCGGAAAATCAAGGCTCCTACGAGCAGTACTTC | CASSYPTAENQGSYEQYF
TRBJ2-1 | TRBD2 | TRBV5-1 | 16 | - | TGCGCCAGCAGCTTGTACCCCGCGGGAGTGGGCAATGAGCAGTTCTTC | CASSLYPAGVGNEQFF
TRBJ2-3 | - | TRBV9 | 14 | - | TGTGCCAGCAGCGTAGCTCAGGGCACAGATACGCAGTATTTT | CASSVAQGTDTQYF
TRBJ1-2 | - | TRBV25-1 | 15 | - | TGTGCCAGCAGTGAATCGGGGGGGGCTAAGTATGGCTACACCTTC | CASSESGGAKYGYTF
TRBJ2-4 | - | TRBV25-1 | 13 | once | TGTGCCAGCAGACAGGGAGCCAAAAACATTCAGTACTTC | CASRQGAKNIQYF
TRBJ2-1 | TRBD2 | TRBV11-2 | 17 | - | TGTGCCAGCAGCTTACCAATAGCGGGGGGCCCTAACAATGAGCAGTTCTTC | CASSLPIAGGPNNEQFF
TRBJ2-7 | - | TRBV4-1 | 16 | - | TGCGCCAGCAGCCAAGCTTCTCAGGTGAGCTCCTACGAGCAGTACTTC | CASSQASQVSSYEQYF
TRBJ1-2 | - | TRBV9 | 14 | - | TGTGCCAGCAGCGTAGGGACTCAAAACTATGGCTACACCTTC | CASSVGTQNYGYTF
TRBJ1-1 | TRBD1 | TRBV19 | 14 | - | TGTGCCAGTAGTAGGCAGGGGGCGGACACTGAAGCTTTCTTT | CASSRQGADTEAFF
TRBJ2-3 | - | TRBV6-5 | 15 | - | TGTGCCAGCAGTTACTCCTGGGGCTTTGCGGATACGCAGTATTTT | CASSYSWGFADTQYF
TRBJ2-5 | - | TRBV6-1 | 15 | - | TGTGCCAGCAGTGAAGGTAGCGCGGGACAAGAGACCCAGTACTTC | CASSEGSAGQETQYF
TRBJ1-1 | - | TRBV15 | 14 | - | TGTGCCACCAGCAGAGATCGGGGTGAGGTAGAAGCTTTCTTT | CATSRDRGEVEAFF
TRBJ2-1 | TRBD1 | TRBV9 | 18 | - | TGTGCCAGCAGCGTAGTCAGCCTAGGGGGCGAGTGGTACAATGAGCAGTTCTTC | CASSVVSLGGEWYNEQFF
TRBJ2-7 | - | TRBV2 | 20 | - | TGTGCCAGCAGTGAACCCCACACCTCCTCTAGCGACACTAGCTCCTACGAGCAGTACTTC | CASSEPHTSSSDTSSYEQYF
TRBJ2-3 | - | TRBV5-1 | 17 | - | TGCGCCAGCAGCTTGGCCGTGGGAGCTCCTAGCACAGATACGCAGTATTTT | CASSLAVGAPSTDTQYF
TRBJ1-6 | TRBD1 | TRBV5-1 | 16 | few | TGCGCCAGCAGCTCGATAGGGACAGCCTATAATTCACCCCTCCACTTT | CASSSIGTAYNSPLHF
TRBJ1-5 | - | TRBV4-1 | 16 | - | TGCGCCAGCAGCCAAGAGAGAGGCCTTAGCAATCAGCCCCAGCATTTT | CASSQERGLSNQPQHF
TRBJ1-6 | - | TRBV19 | 13 | - | TGTGCCAGTAGAAACAGAGAGAATTCACCCCTCCACTTT | CASRNRENSPLHF
TRBJ1-2 | TRBD1 | TRBV7-9 | 12 | - | TGTGCCAGCAGCTTACCACAGGGGGAGCACACCTTC | CASSLPQGEHTF
TRBJ1-2 | - | TRBV29-1 | 12 | - | TGCAGCGTCGGCGAGGGGAGGAATGGCTACACCTTC | CSVGEGRNGYTF
TRBJ2-1 | - | TRBV6-1 | 12 | - | TGTGCCAGCAACGAAATGGAGAACGAGCAGTTCTTC | CASNEMENEQFF
TRBJ1-3 | - | TRBV15 | 15 | - | TGTGCCACCAGCAGCCTCCGGGATGAAGGAAACACCATATATTTT | CATSSLRDEGNTIYF
TRBJ2-1 | TRBD2 | TRBV19 | 15 | once | TGTGCCAGTACCCCTAGCGGGAGGGCCTACAATGAGCAGTTCTTC | CASTPSGRAYNEQFF
TRBJ2-7 | TRBD2 | TRBV11-3 | 17 | - | TGTGCCAGCAGCTTAGATCCTAGAACGGGGGGTTCCTACGAGCAGTACTTC | CASSLDPRTGGSYEQYF
TRBJ2-5 | TRBD1 | TRBV6-1 | 16 | - | TGTGCCAGCAGTGAAAGGTTAGGGACAGCTCAAGAGACCCAGTACTTC | CASSERLGTAQETQYF
TRBJ1-1 | - | TRBV7-8 | 12 | - | TGTGCCAGCAGCCAAGGGGACAACGAAGCTTTCTTT | CASSQGDNEAFF
TRBJ2-1 | - | TRBV20-1 | 11 | - | TGCAGTGCTAGAGATCAACTAGAGCAGTTCTTC | CSARDQLEQFF
TRBJ1-1 | - | TRBV7-9 | 15 | - | TGTGCCAGCAGCTCCCGGACAGAAATGAACACTGAAGCTTTCTTT | CASSSRTEMNTEAFF
TRBJ2-7 | TRBD2 | TRBV7-8 | 14 | - | TGTGCCAGCAGCTTCGTAACTAGCGGGAACGAGCAGTACTTC | CASSFVTSGNEQYF
TRBJ2-3 | - | TRBV28 | 16 | - | TGTGCCAGCAGTTGGCAAGCGGGCGGGGACACAGATACGCAGTATTTT | CASSWQAGGDTDTQYF
TRBJ2-7 | - | TRBV5-1 | 15 | - | TGCGCCAGCAGCTTGGGGGCAGGGAATGGGTACGAGCAGTACTTC | CASSLGAGNGYEQYF
TRBJ2-5 | TRBD2 | TRBV13 | 16 | - | TGTGCCAGCAGCTTACCGGGACTAGCGGGGGTTGAGACCCAGTACTTC | CASSLPGLAGVETQYF
TRBJ2-2 | - | TRBV11-2 | 15 | - | TGTGCCAGCAGCTTAACAGGCGCTAACACCGGGGAGCTGTTTTTT | CASSLTGANTGELFF
TRBJ2-7 | - | TRBV5-8 | 15 | - | TGTGCCAGCAGCGCAGGGACACTCCTAAACTACGAGCAGTACTTC | CASSAGTLLNYEQYF
TRBJ1-5 | TRBD1 | TRBV7-8 | 16 | - | TGTGCCAGCAGCCCCGGGCGGGACAGGGGAAATCAGCCCCAGCATTTT | CASSPGRDRGNQPQHF
TRBJ1-1 | - | TRBV6-6 | 15 | - | TGTGCCAGCAGTTACTCGATTCCGGGGAACACTGAAGCTTTCTTT | CASSYSIPGNTEAFF